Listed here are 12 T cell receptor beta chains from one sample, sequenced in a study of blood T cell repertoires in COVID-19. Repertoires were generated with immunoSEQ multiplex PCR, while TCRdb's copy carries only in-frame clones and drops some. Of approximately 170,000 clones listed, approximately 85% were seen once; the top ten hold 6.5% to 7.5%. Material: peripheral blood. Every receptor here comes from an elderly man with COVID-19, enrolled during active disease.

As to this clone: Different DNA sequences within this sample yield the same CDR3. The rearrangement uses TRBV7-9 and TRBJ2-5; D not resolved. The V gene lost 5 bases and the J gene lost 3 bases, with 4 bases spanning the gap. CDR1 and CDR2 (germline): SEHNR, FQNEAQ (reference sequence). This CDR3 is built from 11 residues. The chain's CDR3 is CASSREETQYF. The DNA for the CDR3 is TGTGCCAGCAGCAGAGAAGAGACCCAGTACTTC.

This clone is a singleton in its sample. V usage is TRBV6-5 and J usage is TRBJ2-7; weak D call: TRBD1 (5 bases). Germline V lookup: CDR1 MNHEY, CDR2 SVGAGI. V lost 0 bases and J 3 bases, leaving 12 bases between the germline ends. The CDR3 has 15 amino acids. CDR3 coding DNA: TGTGCCAGCAGTTACTCCAGGGCCAGGGTCTACGAGCAGTACTTC. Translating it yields CASSYSRARVYEQYF.

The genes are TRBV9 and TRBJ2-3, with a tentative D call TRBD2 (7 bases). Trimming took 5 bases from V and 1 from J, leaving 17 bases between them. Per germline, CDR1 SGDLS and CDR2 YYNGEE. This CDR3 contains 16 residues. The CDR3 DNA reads TGTGCCAGCAGTTCTCTGGGGGGGCAGGGCACAGATACGCAGTATTTT. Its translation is CASSSLGGQGTDTQYF.

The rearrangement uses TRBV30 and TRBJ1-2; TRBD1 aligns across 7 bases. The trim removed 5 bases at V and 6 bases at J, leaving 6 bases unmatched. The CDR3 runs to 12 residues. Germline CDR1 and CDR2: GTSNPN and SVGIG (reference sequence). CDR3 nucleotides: TGTGCCTGGCCGACAGGGCAGGATGGCTACACCTTC. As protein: CAWPTGQDGYTF. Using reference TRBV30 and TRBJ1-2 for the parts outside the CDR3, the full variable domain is SQTIHQWPATLVQPVGSPLSLECTVEGTSNPNLYWYRQAAGRGLQLLFYSVGIGQISSEVPQNLSASRPQDRQFILSSKKLLLSDSGFYLCAWPTGQDGYTFGSGTRLTVV.

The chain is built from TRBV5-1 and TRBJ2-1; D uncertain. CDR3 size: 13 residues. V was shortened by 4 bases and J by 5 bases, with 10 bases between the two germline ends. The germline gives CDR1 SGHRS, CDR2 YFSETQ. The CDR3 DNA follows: TGCGCCAGCAGCCCCAACACAGACAATGAGCAGTTCTTC. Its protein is CASSPNTDNEQFF. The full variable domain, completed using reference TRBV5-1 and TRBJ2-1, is KAGVTQTPRYLIKTRGQQVTLSCSPISGHRSVSWYQQTPGQGLQFLFEYFSETQRNKGNFPGRFSGRQFSNSRSEMNVSTLELGDSALYLCASSPNTDNEQFFGPGTRLTVL.

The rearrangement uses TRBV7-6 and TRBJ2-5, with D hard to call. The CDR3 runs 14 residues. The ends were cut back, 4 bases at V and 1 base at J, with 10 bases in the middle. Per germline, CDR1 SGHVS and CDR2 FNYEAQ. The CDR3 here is CASSSDTVQETQYF. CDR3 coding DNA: TGTGCCAGCAGCTCTGATACGGTCCAAGAGACCCAGTACTTC.

The CDR3 bases are TGTGCCACCAGTCAGGGACAGAATAGTAATCAGCCCCAGCATTTT. It codes for CATSQGQNSNQPQHF. This chain connects TRBV15 to TRBJ1-5, with 7 bases aligning to TRBD1. V lost 6 bases to trimming and J lost 4 bases; unmatched junction nucleotides: 9. This CDR3 spans 15 amino acids. Germline loops: CDR1 LNHNV, CDR2 YYDKDF (reference sequence).

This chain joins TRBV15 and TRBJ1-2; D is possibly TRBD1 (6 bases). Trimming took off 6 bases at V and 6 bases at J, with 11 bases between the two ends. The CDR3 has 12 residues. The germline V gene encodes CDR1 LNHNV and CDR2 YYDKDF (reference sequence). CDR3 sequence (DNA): TGTGCCACCAGTGCAGGGGCAAATGGCTACACCTTC. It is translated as CATSAGANGYTF.

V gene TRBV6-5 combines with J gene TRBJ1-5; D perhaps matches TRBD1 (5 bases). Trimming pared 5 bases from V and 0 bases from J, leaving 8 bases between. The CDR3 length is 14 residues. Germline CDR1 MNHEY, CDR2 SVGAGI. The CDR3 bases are TGTGCCAGCAGTCTGGGACTTAGCAATCAGCCCCAGCATTTT. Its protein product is CASSLGLSNQPQHF.

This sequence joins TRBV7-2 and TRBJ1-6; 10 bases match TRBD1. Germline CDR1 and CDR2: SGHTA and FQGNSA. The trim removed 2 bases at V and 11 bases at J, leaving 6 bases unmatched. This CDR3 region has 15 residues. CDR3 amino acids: CASSLMGQGTAPLHF. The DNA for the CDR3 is TGTGCCAGCAGCTTAATGGGACAGGGGACGGCACCCCTCCACTTT. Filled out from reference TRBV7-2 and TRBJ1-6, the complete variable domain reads GAGVSQSPSNKVTEKGKDVELRCDPISGHTALYWYRQSLGQGLEFLIYFQGNSAPDKSGLPSDRFSAERTGGSVSTLTIQRTQQEDSAVYLCASSLMGQGTAPLHFGNGTRLTVT.

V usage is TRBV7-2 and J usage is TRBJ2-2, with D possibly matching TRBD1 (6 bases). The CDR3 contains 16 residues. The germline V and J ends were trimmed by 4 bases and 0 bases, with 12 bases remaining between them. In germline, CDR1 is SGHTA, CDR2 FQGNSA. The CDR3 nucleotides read TGTGCCAGCAGCTCGGACAGTCCCGCGAACACCGGGGAGCTGTTTTTT. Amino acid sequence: CASSSDSPANTGELFF.

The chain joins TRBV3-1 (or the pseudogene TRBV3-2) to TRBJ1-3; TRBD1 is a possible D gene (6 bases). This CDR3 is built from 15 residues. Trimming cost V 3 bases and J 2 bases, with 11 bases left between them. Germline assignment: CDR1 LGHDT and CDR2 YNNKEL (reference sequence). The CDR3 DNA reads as TGTGCCAGCAGCCAGCTCGGGACACCTGGAAACACCATATATTTT. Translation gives CASSQLGTPGNTIYF.